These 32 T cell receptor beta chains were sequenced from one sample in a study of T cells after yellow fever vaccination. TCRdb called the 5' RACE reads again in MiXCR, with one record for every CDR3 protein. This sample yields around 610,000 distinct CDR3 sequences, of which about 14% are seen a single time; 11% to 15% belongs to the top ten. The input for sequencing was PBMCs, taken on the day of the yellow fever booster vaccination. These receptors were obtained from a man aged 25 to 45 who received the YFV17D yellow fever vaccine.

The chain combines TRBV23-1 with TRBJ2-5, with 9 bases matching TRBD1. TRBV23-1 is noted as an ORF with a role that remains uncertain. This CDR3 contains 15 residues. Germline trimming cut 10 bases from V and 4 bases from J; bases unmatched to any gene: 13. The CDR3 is CAILAGGQGGETQYF. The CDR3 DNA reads TGCGCCATCCTCGCCGGGGGACAGGGAGGAGAGACCCAGTACTTC.

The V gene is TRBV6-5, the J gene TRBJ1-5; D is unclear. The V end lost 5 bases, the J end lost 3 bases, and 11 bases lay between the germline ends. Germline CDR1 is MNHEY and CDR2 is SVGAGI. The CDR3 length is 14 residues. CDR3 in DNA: TGTGCCAGCAGTGAATCGAGTCCCAATCAGCCCCAGCATTTT. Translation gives CASSESSPNQPQHF.

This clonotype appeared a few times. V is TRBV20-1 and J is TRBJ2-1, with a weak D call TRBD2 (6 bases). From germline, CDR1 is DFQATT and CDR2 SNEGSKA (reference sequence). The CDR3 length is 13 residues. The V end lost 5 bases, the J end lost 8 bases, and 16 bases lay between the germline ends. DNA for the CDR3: TGCAGTGCTTACGATGGACTATCTGATGAGCAGTTCTTC. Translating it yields CSAYDGLSDEQFF.

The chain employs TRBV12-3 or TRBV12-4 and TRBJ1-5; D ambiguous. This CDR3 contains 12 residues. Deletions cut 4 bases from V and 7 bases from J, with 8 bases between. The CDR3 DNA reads TGTGCCAGCAGTTACGGAGGCCAGCCCCAGCATTTT. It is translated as CASSYGGQPQHF.

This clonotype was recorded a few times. The CDR3 DNA reads TGTGCCAGTAGCCGCGAGGGGCGAGGGAGCACAGATACGCAGTATTTT. Translation gives CASSREGRGSTDTQYF. The chain combines TRBV19 with TRBJ2-3; D might be TRBD1 or TRBD2, each matching 5 bases. The germline gives CDR1 LNHDA, CDR2 SQIVND (reference sequence). The CDR3 is 16 amino acids. V lost 6 bases and J lost 0, with 16 bases in between.

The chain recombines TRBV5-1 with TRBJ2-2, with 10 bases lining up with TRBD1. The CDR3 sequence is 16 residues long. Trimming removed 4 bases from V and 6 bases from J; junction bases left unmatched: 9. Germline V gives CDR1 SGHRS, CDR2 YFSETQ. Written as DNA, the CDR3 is TGCGCCAGCAGCGTCGCCGGACAGGGGGAGGCCGGGGAGCTGTTTTTT. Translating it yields CASSVAGQGEAGELFF.

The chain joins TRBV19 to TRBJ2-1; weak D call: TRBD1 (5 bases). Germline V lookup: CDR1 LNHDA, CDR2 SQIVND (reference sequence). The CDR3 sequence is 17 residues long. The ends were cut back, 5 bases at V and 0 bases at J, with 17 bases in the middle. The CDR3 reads CASSASPGYSSYNEQFF. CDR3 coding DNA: TGTGCCAGTAGTGCCTCGCCAGGGTACAGCTCCTACAATGAGCAGTTCTTC.

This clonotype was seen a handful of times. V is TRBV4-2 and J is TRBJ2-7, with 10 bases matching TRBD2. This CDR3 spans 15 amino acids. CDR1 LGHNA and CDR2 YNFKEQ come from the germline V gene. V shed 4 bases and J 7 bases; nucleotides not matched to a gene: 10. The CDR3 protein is CASSPGVAGGGEQYF. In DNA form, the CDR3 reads TGTGCCAGCAGCCCCGGGGTAGCGGGAGGTGGGGAGCAGTACTTC.

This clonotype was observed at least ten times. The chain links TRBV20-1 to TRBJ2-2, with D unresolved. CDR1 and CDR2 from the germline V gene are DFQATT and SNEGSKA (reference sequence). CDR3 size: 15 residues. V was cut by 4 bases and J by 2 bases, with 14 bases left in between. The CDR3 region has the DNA TGCAGTGCTATCAATCCCACAGTAAACACCGGGGAGCTGTTTTTT. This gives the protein CSAINPTVNTGELFF.

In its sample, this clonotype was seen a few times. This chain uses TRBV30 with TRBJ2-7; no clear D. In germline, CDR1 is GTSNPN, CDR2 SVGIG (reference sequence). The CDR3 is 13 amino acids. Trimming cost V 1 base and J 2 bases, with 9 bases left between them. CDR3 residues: CAWSATVAYEQYF. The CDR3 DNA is TGTGCCTGGAGTGCGACGGTGGCCTACGAGCAGTACTTC.

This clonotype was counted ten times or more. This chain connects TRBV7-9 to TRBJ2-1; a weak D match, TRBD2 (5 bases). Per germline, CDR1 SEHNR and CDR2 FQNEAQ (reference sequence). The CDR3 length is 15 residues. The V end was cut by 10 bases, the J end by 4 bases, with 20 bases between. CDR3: CATPGVSQSYNEQFF. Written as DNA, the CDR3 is TGTGCCACCCCCGGGGTGTCGCAGAGTTACAATGAGCAGTTCTTC.

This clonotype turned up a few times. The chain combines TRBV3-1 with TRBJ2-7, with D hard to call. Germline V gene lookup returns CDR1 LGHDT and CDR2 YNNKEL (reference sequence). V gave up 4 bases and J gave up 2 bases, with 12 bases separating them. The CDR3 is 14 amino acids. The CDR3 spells CASSLFLGPYEQYF. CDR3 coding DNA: TGTGCCAGCAGCCTCTTTCTAGGCCCCTACGAGCAGTACTTC.

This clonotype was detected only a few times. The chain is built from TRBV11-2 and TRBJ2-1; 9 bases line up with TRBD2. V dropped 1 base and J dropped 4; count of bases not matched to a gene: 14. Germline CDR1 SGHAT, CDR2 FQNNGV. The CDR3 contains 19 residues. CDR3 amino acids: CASSLGGSGRAQLYNEQFF. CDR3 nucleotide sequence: TGTGCCAGCAGCTTAGGGGGTAGCGGGAGAGCACAATTATACAATGAGCAGTTCTTC.

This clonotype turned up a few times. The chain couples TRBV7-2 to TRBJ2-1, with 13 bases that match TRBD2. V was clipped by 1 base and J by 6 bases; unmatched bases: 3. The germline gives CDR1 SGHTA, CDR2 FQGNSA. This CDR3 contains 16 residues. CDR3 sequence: CASSLGLAGGVNEQFF. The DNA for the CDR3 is TGTGCCAGCAGCTTAGGACTAGCGGGAGGAGTCAATGAGCAGTTCTTC. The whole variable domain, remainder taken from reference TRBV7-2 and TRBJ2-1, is GAGVSQSPSNKVTEKGKDVELRCDPISGHTALYWYRQSLGQGLEFLIYFQGNSAPDKSGLPSDRFSAERTGGSVSTLTIQRTQQEDSAVYLCASSLGLAGGVNEQFFGPGTRLTVL.

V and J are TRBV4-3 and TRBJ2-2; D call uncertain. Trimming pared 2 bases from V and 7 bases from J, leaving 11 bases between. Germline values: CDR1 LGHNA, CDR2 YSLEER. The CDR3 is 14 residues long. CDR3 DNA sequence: TGCGCCAGCAGCCAAACCCGGACCTACGGGGAGCTGTTTTTT. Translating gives CASSQTRTYGELFF.

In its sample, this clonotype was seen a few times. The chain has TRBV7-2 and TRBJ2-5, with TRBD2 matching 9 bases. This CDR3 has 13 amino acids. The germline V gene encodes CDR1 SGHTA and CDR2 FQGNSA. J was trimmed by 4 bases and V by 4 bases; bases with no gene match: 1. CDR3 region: CASSSGLAETQYF. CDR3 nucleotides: TGTGCCAGCAGCTCGGGACTAGCAGAGACCCAGTACTTC.

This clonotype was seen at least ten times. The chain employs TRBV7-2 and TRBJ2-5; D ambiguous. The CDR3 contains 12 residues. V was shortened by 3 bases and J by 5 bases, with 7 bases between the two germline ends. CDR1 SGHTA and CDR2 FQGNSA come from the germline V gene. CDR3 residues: CASSLALETQYF. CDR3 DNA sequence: TGTGCCAGCAGCTTGGCATTGGAGACCCAGTACTTC.

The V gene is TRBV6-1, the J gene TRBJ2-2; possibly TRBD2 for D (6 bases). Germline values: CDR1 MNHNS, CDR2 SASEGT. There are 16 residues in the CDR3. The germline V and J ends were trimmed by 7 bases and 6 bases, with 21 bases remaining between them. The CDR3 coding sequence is TGTGCCAGCACCCAAGGGACTTCTCTTAGGGCCGGGGAGCTGTTTTTT. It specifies CASTQGTSLRAGELFF.

CDR3 sequence: CASSWAAEEGYTF. CDR3 coding DNA: TGTGCCAGCAGCTGGGCCGCGGAGGAGGGCTACACCTTC. V usage is TRBV7-9 and J usage is TRBJ1-2, with unresolved D. V was pared by 4 bases and J by 8 bases, with 14 bases between. The germline V gene encodes CDR1 SEHNR and CDR2 FQNEAQ (reference sequence). The CDR3 spans 13 residues.

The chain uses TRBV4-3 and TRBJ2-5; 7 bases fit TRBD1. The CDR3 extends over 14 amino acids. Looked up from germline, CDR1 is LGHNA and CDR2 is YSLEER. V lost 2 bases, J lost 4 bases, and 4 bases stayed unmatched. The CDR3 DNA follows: TGCGCCAGCAGCCAAAACAGGGGTCCAGAGACCCAGTACTTC. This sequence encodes CASSQNRGPETQYF.

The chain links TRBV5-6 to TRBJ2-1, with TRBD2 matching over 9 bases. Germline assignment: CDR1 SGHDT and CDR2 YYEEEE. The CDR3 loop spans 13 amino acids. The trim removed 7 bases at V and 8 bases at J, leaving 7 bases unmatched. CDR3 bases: TGTGCCAGCTGTAGCGGGAGTCAGGATGAGCAGTTCTTC. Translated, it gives CASCSGSQDEQFF. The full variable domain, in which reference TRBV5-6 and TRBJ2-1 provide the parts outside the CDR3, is DAGVTQSPTHLIKTRGQQVTLRCSPKSGHDTVSWYQQALGQGPQFIFQYYEEEERQRGNFPDRFSGHQFPNYSSELNVNALLLGDSALYLCASCSGSQDEQFFGPGTRLTVL.

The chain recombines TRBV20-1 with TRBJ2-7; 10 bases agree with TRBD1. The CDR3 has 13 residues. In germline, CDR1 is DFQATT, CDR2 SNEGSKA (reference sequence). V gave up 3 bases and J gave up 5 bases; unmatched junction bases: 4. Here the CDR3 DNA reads TGCAGTGCTAGTAGACAGGGGGCGGACGAGCAGTACTTC. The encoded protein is CSASRQGADEQYF.

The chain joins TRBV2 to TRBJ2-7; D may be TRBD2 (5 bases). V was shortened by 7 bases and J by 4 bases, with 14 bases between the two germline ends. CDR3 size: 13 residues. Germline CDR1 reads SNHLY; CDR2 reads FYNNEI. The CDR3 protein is CASNERIAYEQYF. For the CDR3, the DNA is TGTGCCAGCAACGAGCGGATCGCATACGAGCAGTACTTC.

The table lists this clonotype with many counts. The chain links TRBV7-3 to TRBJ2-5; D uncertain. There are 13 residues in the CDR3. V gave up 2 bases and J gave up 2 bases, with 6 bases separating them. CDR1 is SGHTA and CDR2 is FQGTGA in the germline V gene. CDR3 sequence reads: CASSLGVQETQYF. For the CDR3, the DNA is TGTGCCAGCAGCTTAGGAGTACAAGAGACCCAGTACTTC.

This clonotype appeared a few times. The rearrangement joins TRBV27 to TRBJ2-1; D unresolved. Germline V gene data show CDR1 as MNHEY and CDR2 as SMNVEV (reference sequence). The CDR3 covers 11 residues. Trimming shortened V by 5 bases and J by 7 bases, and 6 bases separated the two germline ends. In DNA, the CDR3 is TGTGCCAGCAGTCGACGTAATGAGCAGTTCTTC. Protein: CASSRRNEQFF.

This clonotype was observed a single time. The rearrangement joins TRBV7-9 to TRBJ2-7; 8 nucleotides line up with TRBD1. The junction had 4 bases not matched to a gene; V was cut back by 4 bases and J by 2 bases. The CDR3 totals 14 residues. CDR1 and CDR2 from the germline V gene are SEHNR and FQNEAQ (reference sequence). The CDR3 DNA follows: TGTGCCAGCAGCTGGGGACAGGTGACCTACGAGCAGTACTTC. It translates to CASSWGQVTYEQYF.

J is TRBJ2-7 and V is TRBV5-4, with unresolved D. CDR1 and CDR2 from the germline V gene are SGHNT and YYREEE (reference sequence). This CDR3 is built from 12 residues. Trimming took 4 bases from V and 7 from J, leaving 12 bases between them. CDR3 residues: CASSRIDGEQYF. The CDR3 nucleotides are TGTGCCAGCAGCCGTATCGACGGGGAGCAGTACTTC. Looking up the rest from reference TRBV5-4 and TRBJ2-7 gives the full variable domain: ETGVTQSPTHLIKTRGQQVTLRCSSQSGHNTVSWYQQALGQGPQFIFQYYREEENGRGNFPPRFSGLQFPNYSSELNVNALELDDSALYLCASSRIDGEQYFGPGTRLTVT.

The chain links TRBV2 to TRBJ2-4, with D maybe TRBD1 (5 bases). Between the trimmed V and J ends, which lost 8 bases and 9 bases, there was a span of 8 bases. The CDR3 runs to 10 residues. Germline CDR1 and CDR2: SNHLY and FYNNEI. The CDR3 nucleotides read TGTGCCAGCCAGCAGGGCATTCAGTACTTC. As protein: CASQQGIQYF.

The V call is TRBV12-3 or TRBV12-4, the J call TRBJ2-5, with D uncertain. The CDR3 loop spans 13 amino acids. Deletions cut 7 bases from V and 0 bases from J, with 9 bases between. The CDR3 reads CASTQQNQETQYF. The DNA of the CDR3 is TGTGCCAGCACTCAACAGAACCAAGAGACCCAGTACTTC.

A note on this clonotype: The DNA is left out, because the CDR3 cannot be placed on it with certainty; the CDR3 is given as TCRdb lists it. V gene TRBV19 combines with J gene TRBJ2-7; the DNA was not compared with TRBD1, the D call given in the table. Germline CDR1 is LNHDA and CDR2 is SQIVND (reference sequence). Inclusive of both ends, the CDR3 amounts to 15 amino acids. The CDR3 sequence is CASHSGQAGAYEQYF.

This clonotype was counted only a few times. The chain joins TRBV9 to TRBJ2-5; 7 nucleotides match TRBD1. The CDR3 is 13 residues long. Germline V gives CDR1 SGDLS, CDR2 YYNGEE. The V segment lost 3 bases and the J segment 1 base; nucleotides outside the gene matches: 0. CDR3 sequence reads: CASSGDSQETQYF. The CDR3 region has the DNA TGTGCCAGCAGCGGGGACAGCCAAGAGACCCAGTACTTC.

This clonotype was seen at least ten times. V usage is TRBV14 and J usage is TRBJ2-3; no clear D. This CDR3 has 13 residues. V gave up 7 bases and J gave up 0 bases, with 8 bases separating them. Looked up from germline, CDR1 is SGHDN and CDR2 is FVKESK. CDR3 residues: CASNGFSTDTQYF. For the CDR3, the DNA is TGTGCCAGCAACGGCTTCAGCACAGATACGCAGTATTTT.